This TCR beta chain comes out of a study of blood T cell repertoires in COVID-19. Study-level information: Acute and convalescent COVID-19 samples came from the United States, Italy and Spain. Sample material is recorded as cDNA or gDNA derived from T cells, B-cell-depleted T cells, or PBMCs.

The method was immunoSEQ multiplex PCR; TCRdb's version includes in-frame clones alone and lacks a portion of them. The sample yields a few hundred thousand clones, approximately 93% seen once. V was trimmed by 2 bases and J by 12 bases, leaving 22 bases between them. CDR1 is KGHDR and CDR2 is SFDVKD in the germline V gene. The CDR3 totals 16 residues. Participant-given clinical history determined each cohort assignment. During the 2 weeks before they entered the study, exposed participants had met someone with a PCR-confirmed or clinician-diagnosed COVID-19 case. The rearrangement joins TRBV24-1 to TRBJ2-1; no clear D. This TCR was recovered from a woman aged 40 to 49 who had been exposed to COVID-19. What was sequenced was PBMCs or T cells enriched from blood (not recorded which). The CDR3 coding sequence is TGTGCCACCAGTGATTCCCACACCGGCGGCCAGTATGGGCAGTTCTTC. It is translated as CATSDSHTGGQYGQFF.